The TCR beta chain described here comes from a study of T cell changes during pregnancy in multiple sclerosis. The repertoire was sequenced with immunoSEQ multiplex PCR; TCRdb's copy has only in-frame clones and lacks some. The sample lists approximately 64,000 clones; about nine tenths were seen once. The sequence came from a female donor with multiple sclerosis, enrolled in a pregnancy study. The specimen was peripheral blood, collected in the first trimester of pregnancy.

The CDR3 loop reads CSAEWDEKLFF. For the CDR3, the DNA is TGCAGTGCGGAGTGGGATGAAAAACTGTTTTTT. The chain combines TRBV20-1 with TRBJ1-4, with unresolved D. This CDR3 spans 11 amino acids. CDR1 is DFQATT, CDR2 SNEGSKA, per germline (reference sequence). Deletions cut 6 bases from V and 6 bases from J, with 8 bases between.